The next 22 T cell receptor beta chains were all read from a single sample in a study of blood T cell repertoires in COVID-19. The data were produced by immunoSEQ multiplex PCR, yet TCRdb's version contains in-frame clones alone and is incomplete. Seen here are a few hundred thousand clones, approximately 83% observed once, and the top ten hold about 1.3%. Input material: PBMCs or T cells enriched from blood (not recorded which). The origin of the receptors is a woman aged 35 to 49 with acute COVID-19.

The chain is built from TRBV10-1 and TRBJ2-1, with 11 bases lining up with TRBD2. The CDR3 is 15 amino acids. Germline V gene data show CDR1 as WNHNN and CDR2 as SYGVQD (reference sequence). With 2 bases clipped from V and 8 bases from J, the junction kept 5 bases outside the gene matches. CDR3 sequence (DNA): TGCGCCAGCAGTGAGGGTCTAGCGGGAGGAGATGAGCAGTTCTTC. This gives the protein CASSEGLAGGDEQFF.

This chain uses TRBV11-2 with TRBJ1-6; D gene uncertain. The germline V and J ends were trimmed by 0 bases and 7 bases, with 7 bases remaining between them. The germline V gene encodes CDR1 SGHAT and CDR2 FQNNGV. The CDR3 has 14 amino acids. CDR3 amino acids: CASSLDGQNSPLHF. The CDR3 DNA is TGTGCCAGCAGCTTAGATGGGCAAAATTCACCCCTCCACTTT.

The chain links TRBV18 to TRBJ2-7; TRBD2 aligns across 12 bases. Germline CDR1 is KGHSH and CDR2 is LQKENI. J was trimmed by 1 base and V by 1 base; bases with no gene match: 8. The CDR3 length is 18 residues. The CDR3, as DNA: TGTGCCAGCTCACCACGGGCTAGCGGGGGGGCCTTGTCCTACGAGCAGTACTTC. Translated, it gives CASSPRASGGALSYEQYF.

This chain links TRBV27 with TRBJ2-3, with 8 bases aligning to TRBD2. The CDR3 loop spans 15 amino acids. The germline V gene has CDR1 MNHEY and CDR2 SMNVEV (reference sequence). Trimming at V came to 0 bases and at J to 3 bases, leaving 2 bases not matched to a gene. DNA for the CDR3: TGTGCCAGCAGTTTATCAGCGGGAGCAACAGATACGCAGTATTTT. Translation: CASSLSAGATDTQYF.

V is TRBV29-1 and J is TRBJ2-5; 7 nucleotides align to TRBD1. Per germline, CDR1 SQVTM and CDR2 ANQGSEA. The CDR3 length is 14 residues. The V gene end was trimmed by 2 bases and the J gene end by 4 bases; junction bases not matched to a gene: 7. CDR3 residues: CSVEYADRVETQYF. In DNA form, the CDR3 reads TGCAGCGTTGAATACGCCGACAGGGTAGAGACCCAGTACTTC.

V usage is TRBV6-5 and J usage is TRBJ1-2; the D gene is possibly TRBD1 (5 bases). V gave up 8 bases and J gave up 6 bases, with 16 bases separating them. Germline-derived CDR1 and CDR2 are MNHEY and SVGAGI. This CDR3 has 13 residues. DNA of the CDR3: TGTGCCAGCCAAGCCTGGGGGGAAGATGGCTACACCTTC. Its protein is CASQAWGEDGYTF.

This clone was found a few times. The chain uses TRBV9 and TRBJ2-1, with D tentatively TRBD1 (6 bases). Trimming removed 4 bases from V and 2 bases from J, with 16 bases in between. The CDR3 length is 16 residues. Germline V gene data show CDR1 as SGDLS and CDR2 as YYNGEE. In nucleotides, the CDR3 is TGTGCCAGCAGCAGAGGGACAACTGACACCTACAATGAGCAGTTCTTC. The encoded protein is CASSRGTTDTYNEQFF.

This chain uses TRBV28 with TRBJ2-5; 12 bases agree with TRBD1. The germline CDR1 and CDR2 sequences are MDHEN and SYDVKM. Trimming removed 6 bases from V and 5 bases from J; junction bases left unmatched: 10. The CDR3 has 16 amino acids. The CDR3 DNA follows: TGTGCCAGCAGCCCCTTGGGACAGGGGGCCGAGGAGACCCAGTACTTC. Amino acids: CASSPLGQGAEETQYF.

The chain recombines TRBV5-4 with TRBJ2-1; D might be TRBD1 (5 bases). This CDR3 is 13 amino acids long. V was trimmed by 4 bases and J by 11 bases, leaving 16 bases between them. Germline CDR1 is SGHNT and CDR2 is YYREEE (reference sequence). CDR3 coding DNA: TGTGCCAGCAGCCCCCCTCGGCAGGGAAAGCAGTTCTTC. As protein: CASSPPRQGKQFF.

The chain uses TRBV19 and TRBJ2-3; D possibly corresponds to TRBD1 (6 bases). The CDR3 is 14 amino acids. Per the germline V gene, CDR1 is LNHDA and CDR2 is SQIVND (reference sequence). The V and J ends lost 4 bases and 2 bases respectively, with 10 bases between them. This CDR3 is CASSTGDDTDTQYF. CDR3 in DNA: TGTGCCAGTAGTACAGGGGACGACACAGATACGCAGTATTTT.

V gene TRBV29-1 combines with J gene TRBJ1-5, with D tentatively TRBD1 (5 bases). The V gene lost 6 bases and the J gene lost 1 base, with 13 bases spanning the gap. The CDR3 covers 14 residues. Germline-derived CDR1 and CDR2 are SQVTM and ANQGSEA. CDR3 sequence reads: CSVGTGGSNQPQHF. CDR3 nucleotide sequence: TGCAGCGTGGGGACGGGGGGGAGCAATCAGCCCCAGCATTTT.

The V gene is TRBV10-2, the J gene TRBJ1-4, with a tentative D call TRBD1 (5 bases). CDR3 length: 16 residues. Per the germline V gene, CDR1 is WSHSY and CDR2 is SAAADI. V dropped 6 bases and J dropped 0 bases, with 14 bases sitting between them. CDR3 protein: CASRSGQSSTNEKLFF. As DNA, the CDR3 is TGCGCCAGCAGAAGTGGACAATCCTCAACTAATGAAAAACTGTTTTTT.

The chain carries TRBV11-1 and TRBJ2-7, with 7 bases matching TRBD2. The CDR3 covers 16 residues. With V trimmed by 4 bases and J by 3 bases, 12 bases remained unmatched. Germline V gene sequence: CDR1 SGHAT, CDR2 FQDESV (reference sequence). In DNA, the CDR3 is TGTGCCAGCAGCTCAGAGTCAGGGAGGGGATACTACGAGCAGTACTTC. It specifies CASSSESGRGYYEQYF.

The chain recombines TRBV29-1 with TRBJ1-1; a weak D match, TRBD1 (6 bases). This CDR3 spans 12 amino acids. From germline, CDR1 is SQVTM and CDR2 ANQGSEA. V was shortened by 7 bases and J by 6 bases, with 15 bases between the two germline ends. In DNA form, the CDR3 reads TGCAGCGGCGCAGGGGAATTTCCTGAAGCTTTCTTT. Translating it yields CSGAGEFPEAFF.

This chain links TRBV19 with TRBJ2-2; D perhaps matches TRBD2 (7 bases). Germline assignment: CDR1 LNHDA and CDR2 SQIVND (reference sequence). This CDR3 is built from 14 residues. V shed 2 bases and J shed 6 bases, with 10 bases lying between them. In DNA, the CDR3 is TGTGCCAGTAGTATAAAGGGGGGGGCCGGGGAGCTGTTTTTT. It specifies CASSIKGGAGELFF.

The rearrangement uses TRBV19 and TRBJ2-6, with 8 positions matching TRBD2. Germline V gene lookup returns CDR1 LNHDA and CDR2 SQIVND (reference sequence). This CDR3 has 15 amino acids. Trimming removed 6 bases from V and 2 bases from J; junction bases left unmatched: 3. The CDR3 is CASSGRGTGANVLTF. DNA for the CDR3: TGTGCCAGTAGCGGGAGGGGTACTGGGGCCAACGTCCTGACTTTC. The full variable domain, completed using reference TRBV19 and TRBJ2-6, is DGGITQSPKYLFRKEGQNVTLSCEQNLNHDAMYWYRQDPGQGLRLIYYSQIVNDFQKGDIAEGYSVSREKKESFPLTVTSAQKNPTAFYLCASSGRGTGANVLTFGAGSRLTVL.

This rearrangement joins TRBV4-1 to TRBJ2-1; 8 positions match TRBD2. The CDR3 totals 15 residues. The V gene end was trimmed by 0 bases and the J gene end by 4 bases; junction bases not matched to a gene: 2. The germline gives CDR1 MGHRA, CDR2 YSYEKL. CDR3 residues: CASSQESGRYNEQFF. CDR3 DNA: TGCGCCAGCAGCCAAGAGAGCGGGAGATACAATGAGCAGTTCTTC.

This chain joins TRBV6-2 or TRBV6-3 and TRBJ1-5; D perhaps matches TRBD1 (6 bases). Trimming shortened V by 6 bases and J by 0 bases, and 9 bases separated the two germline ends. Germline loops: CDR1 MNHEY, CDR2 SVGEGT. CDR3 length equals 14 residues. Here the CDR3 reads CASSRGVSNQPQHF. Written as DNA, the CDR3 is TGTGCCAGCAGCAGGGGTGTTAGCAATCAGCCCCAGCATTTT.

The table lists this clone with a few counts. The chain combines TRBV20-1 with TRBJ2-1; D is possibly TRBD2 (6 bases). This CDR3 is built from 16 residues. The germline gives CDR1 DFQATT, CDR2 SNEGSKA (reference sequence). Trimming cost V 3 bases and J 4 bases, with 19 bases left between them. The CDR3 DNA sequence: TGCAGTGCTAGTGAAATGGCGGGGCCAGATTACAATGAGCAGTTCTTC. This translates into CSASEMAGPDYNEQFF.

V and J are TRBV28 and TRBJ2-7, with D possibly matching TRBD1 (5 bases). This CDR3 has 15 amino acids. Trimming shortened V by 3 bases and J by 6 bases, and 18 bases separated the two germline ends. The germline CDR1 and CDR2 sequences are MDHEN and SYDVKM. DNA of the CDR3: TGTGCCAGCAGTTTTCAAGGACATAGAGCATCCGAGCAGTACTTC. Its protein is CASSFQGHRASEQYF. Combining the CDR3 with reference TRBV28 and TRBJ2-7 gives the whole variable domain DVKVTQSSRYLVKRTGEKVFLECVQDMDHENMFWYRQDPGLGLRLIYFSYDVKMKEKGDIPEGYSVSREKKERFSLILESASTNQTSMYLCASSFQGHRASEQYFGPGTRLTVT.

The V and J genes are TRBV19 and TRBJ2-3, with TRBD2 identical over 10 bases. This CDR3 comprises 13 residues. J gave up 3 bases and V 9 bases, and 3 bases lay outside the gene matches. Germline CDR1 LNHDA, CDR2 SQIVND (reference sequence). In DNA, the CDR3 is TGTGCCAGCGGACTAGCGGTGACAGATACGCAGTATTTT. Its translation is CASGLAVTDTQYF.

This clone was seen more than once but under ten times. The gene calls are TRBV5-4 and TRBJ1-4; D might be TRBD1 (5 bases). The CDR3 runs to 15 residues. CDR1 is SGHNT and CDR2 is YYREEE in the germline V gene (reference sequence). V was shortened by 2 bases and J by 0 bases, with 8 bases between the two germline ends. Here the CDR3 reads CASSFAGATNEKLFF. The CDR3 DNA reads TGTGCCAGCAGCTTCGCGGGGGCAACTAATGAAAAACTGTTTTTT.